This T cell receptor beta chain derives from a study of T cells in Graves' hyperthyroidism and ophthalmopathy. General study points: Progression to ophthalmopathy was predicted a median of approximately 6.4 months early.

Graves' hyperthyroidism without ophthalmopathy progression within 18 months was termed stable. Diagnoses were established using clinical symptoms, serum thyroxine and TRAb, thyroid ultrasound and orbital computed tomography. Amplification of TCR beta CDR3 regions was performed using RNA transcripts as template. First-round RT-PCR with HTBI primers amplified the TCR CDR3 region. In TCRdb, the multiplex PCR reads were re-called with MiXCR into one record per CDR3 protein. The sample has about 290,000 distinct CDR3 sequences, roughly 13% seen once. This CDR3 region has 13 residues. V lost 3 bases, J lost 2 bases, and 8 bases lay in between. Germline V lookup: CDR1 DFQATT, CDR2 SNEGSKA (reference sequence). This clonotype was observed at least ten times. As yet, its antigen is unknown.

The receptor was derived from a woman in her forties with Graves' hyperthyroidism. Source material: blood. The gene calls are TRBV20-1 and TRBJ1-5; perhaps TRBD1 as D (5 bases). CDR3 sequence reads: CSARGRGNQPQHF. The DNA for the CDR3 is TGCAGTGCTAGGGGACGGGGCAATCAGCCCCAGCATTTT.